This T cell receptor beta chain was obtained from a study of T cells expressing NK-cell markers. Per the germline V gene, CDR1 is SEHNR and CDR2 is FQNEAQ (reference sequence). The CDR3 length is 12 residues. After re-calling the 5' RACE reads, TCRdb lists one entry per CDR3 protein, DNA absent. The sample spans 350,000 to 450,000 distinct CDR3 sequences; the ten largest clones claim 5.2%. The TCR comes from a man aged 18 to 70 in good health. The gene calls are TRBV7-9 and TRBJ1-2; with no DNA, the TCRdb D assignment of TRBD1 cannot be verified. The specimen sequenced was blood T cells: a sorted CD56 or NKG2C T cell subset, CD4+ or CD8+ T cells, or bulk PBMC T cells (not recorded which). The CDR3 spells CASSVSGGSGTF.